This record looks at one TCR beta chain sequence and its context. TCRdb keeps only in-frame clones here, not all; method: immunoSEQ multiplex PCR. The top ten clones hold approximately 2.5% of a sample with tens of thousands of clones, about 78% of them seen once. This record comes from a study of STAT5B mutations in CD4+ large granular lymphocyte leukemia. CDR3 length: 15 amino acids. Germline assignment: CDR1 SGDLS and CDR2 YYNGEE. This chain uses TRBV9 with TRBJ2-5; D possibly corresponds to TRBD1 (7 bases). With the DNA end fitting TRBJ2-7 better, the J assignment may be wrong. The specimen sequenced was CD4+ T cells from blood buffy coats. The clonotype was recovered from a human donor in good health. The CDR3 DNA reads as TGTGCCAGCAGCGTAGGCGGGACAGCTTCCTACGAGCAGTACTTC. It is translated as CASSVGGTASYEQYF.